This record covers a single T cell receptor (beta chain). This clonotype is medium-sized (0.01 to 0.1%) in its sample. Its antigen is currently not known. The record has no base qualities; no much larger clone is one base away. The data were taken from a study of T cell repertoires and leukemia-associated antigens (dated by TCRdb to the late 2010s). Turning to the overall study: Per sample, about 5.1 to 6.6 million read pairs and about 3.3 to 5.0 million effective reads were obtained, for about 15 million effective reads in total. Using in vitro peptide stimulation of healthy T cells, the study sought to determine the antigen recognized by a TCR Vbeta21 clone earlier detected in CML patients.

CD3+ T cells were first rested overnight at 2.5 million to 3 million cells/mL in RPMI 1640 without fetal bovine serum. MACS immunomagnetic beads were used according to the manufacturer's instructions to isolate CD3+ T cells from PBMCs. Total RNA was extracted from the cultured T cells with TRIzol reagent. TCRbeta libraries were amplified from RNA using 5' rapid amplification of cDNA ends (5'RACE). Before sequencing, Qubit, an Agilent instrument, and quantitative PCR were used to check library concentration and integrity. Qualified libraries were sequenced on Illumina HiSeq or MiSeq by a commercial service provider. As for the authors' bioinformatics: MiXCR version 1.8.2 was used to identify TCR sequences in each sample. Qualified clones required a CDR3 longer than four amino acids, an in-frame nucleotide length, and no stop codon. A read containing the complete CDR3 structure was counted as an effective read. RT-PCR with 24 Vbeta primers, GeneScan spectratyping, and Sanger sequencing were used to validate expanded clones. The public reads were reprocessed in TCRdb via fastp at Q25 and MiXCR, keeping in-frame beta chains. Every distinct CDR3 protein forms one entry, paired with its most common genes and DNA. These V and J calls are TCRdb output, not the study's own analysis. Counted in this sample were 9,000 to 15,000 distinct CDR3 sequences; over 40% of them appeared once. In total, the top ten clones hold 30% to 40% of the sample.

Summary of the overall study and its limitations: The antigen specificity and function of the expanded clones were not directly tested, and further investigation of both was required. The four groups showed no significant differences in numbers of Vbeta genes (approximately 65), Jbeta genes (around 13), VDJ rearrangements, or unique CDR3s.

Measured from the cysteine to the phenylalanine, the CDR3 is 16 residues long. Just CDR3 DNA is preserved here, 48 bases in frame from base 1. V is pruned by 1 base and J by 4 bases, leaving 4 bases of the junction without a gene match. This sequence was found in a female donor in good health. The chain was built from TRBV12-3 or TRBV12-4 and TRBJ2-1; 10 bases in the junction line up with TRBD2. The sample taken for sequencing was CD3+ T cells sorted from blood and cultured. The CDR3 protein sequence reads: CASSLGRTSGYNEQFF. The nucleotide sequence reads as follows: TGTGCCAGCAGTTTAGGGCGGACTAGCGGTTACAATGAGCAGTTCTTC.